This TCR beta chain was documented in a study of cytomegalovirus exposure and HLA in healthy donors (dated by TCRdb to 2016 to 2017). Concerning the study at large: According to an earlier analysis of a few hundred of the donors, some 180 million T cells yielded 117 million unique TCR beta sequences and 276 Gb of sequence data. Around 330 gigabases of sequencing data and 75 million to 85 million unique TCR sequences made up an early release that covered over 550 HLA-typed donors. Of the approximately 370 genotyped donors, less than 90% were placed in the genetic ancestry cluster associated with self-reported Caucasian donors. The aim of the study was to test whether cataloging public T cell receptors could identify signatures of past pathogen exposure. The T cell repertoires of under 750 subjects were profiled by immunosequencing and related to cytomegalovirus serostatus. In addition to the first cohort of several hundred subjects, a separate validation cohort of under 150 different subjects was used. High-throughput TCR immunosequencing, statistical association of individual TCRs with disease status, and machine learning were combined to predict cytomegalovirus infection status. To study patterns of TCR occurrence, a later analysis re-analyzed previously published TCR beta repertoires from 600 to 750 donors and added high-resolution HLA genotyping. The later analysis used no new phenotypic data to find candidate immune exposures, relying instead on TCR beta sequences and their occurrence across donors. An earlier analysis of around 580 of the donors used high-throughput TCR beta sequencing to judge whether each TCR beta V gene segment behaved as functional or pseudogenic. Alongside the repertoire data, information on donor age, sex, ethnicity and CMV serostatus was compiled. A later genetic analysis took genome-wide SNP genotypes for about 60% of the roughly 670 donors and used that subset as a discovery cohort. Every discovery cohort repertoire had been produced on one sequencing platform. HLA typing included class I and class II loci at four-digit resolution. Typing coverage differed by locus: A, B, C, DRB1 and DQB1 were typed in about 620-630 donors, DQA1 in 522, DPA1 in around 580, and DPB1 in around 440. Because of strong linkage in the cohort, roughly five DR-DQ haplotypes were treated as single units for association and clustering. Among about 400 genotyped donors of the cohort, an average of roughly 230,000 unique TCR beta nucleotide sequences was sequenced per donor, of which roughly 17% were non-productive. The full study reports these points: In both the original and validation cohorts, the classifier was reported to diagnose cytomegalovirus status with high specificity and sensitivity. When HLA alleles, especially DR and DQ, strongly co-occurred, attributing TCR associations to individual alleles was difficult. In vitro tests confirmed that a few of the cytomegalovirus-associated TCR beta chains recognize cytomegalovirus antigens. Across donors, most TCR sequences were observed very rarely, whereas some public TCRs were present in many individuals. The study gave a list of roughly 150 TCR beta chains associated with cytomegalovirus. The cohort was sequenced for TCR beta chains only, and without alpha or paired-chain data the features that could be detected were limited. A further reported finding was that TCR beta sequences accurately predicted the HLA-A and HLA-B alleles for most subjects in the first cohort. According to a later analysis, parvovirus B19, influenza, CMV and Epstein-Barr virus appeared linked to several top co-occurrence clusters. V-gene and J-gene trimming of TCR beta chains was associated with a missense DCLRE1C variant in a later genetic analysis, and the association was replicated in an independent cohort. According to a later genetic analysis, donors in an Asian-associated ancestry cluster had fewer N-insertions in productive TCRs than the roughly 660-donor mean. The sequencing pipeline was judged likely to have produced a cluster of highly shared sequence variants as a technical artifact. Presence/absence analyses assumed roughly uniform sequencing depth across donors, an assumption that may not hold. In a later analysis, HLA-associated TCR beta chains were found to be more clonally expanded and to have lower generation probabilities than equally common non-associated chains. A later analysis found that TCR association rates varied across HLA loci, with DRB1 alleles showing the most associated TCRs and HLA-C alleles the fewest. The authors suggested that the approach could potentially be generalized to other disease states and immunological phenotypes. Most CMV-associated TCR beta chains appeared to be HLA-restricted in a later analysis, and the HLA associations seemed to be driven largely by CMV exposure. Because counts were too low, about 15 rarely observed V segments, including chromosome 9 orphons, were left out of the earlier analysis of some 640 of the donors. In an earlier analysis of some 500 of the donors, most TCR beta V segments appeared in productive rearrangements about 87% or about 30% of the time, broadly matching IMGT annotations. Because some donors lacked HLA typing at each locus, the association tests relied only on the typed subset. Correlated functional status among segregating V segments might be attributable to linkage disequilibrium, but an unknown experimental factor could not be ruled out. Specific HLA alleles were associated with 16,951 TCR beta sequences at a false discovery rate of 0.05 in a later analysis. The only immune exposure information available for the cohort was CMV serostatus.

The method was the immunoSEQ multiplex PCR assay. The multiplex PCR relied on a mix of 60 forward primers for TCR Vbeta segments and 13 reverse primers for TCR Jbeta segments. Amplification of the CDR3 region of rearranged TCR beta genes was performed with a multiplex PCR assay on genomic DNA. Amplified TCR beta libraries were sequenced as 87-base-pair reads on the Illumina HiSeq System. Per the source publication's procedure: A later analysis tallied tens of millions of unique TCR beta chains across the 666 repertoires, and around 9.9 million of those chains were shared by two or more donors. To remove PCR and sequencing errors, raw reads were error-corrected and collapsed into unique sequences using a nearest-neighbor algorithm that merged closely related sequences. CDR3 sequences were aligned to IMGT reference sequences to assign V, D and J gene segments. For a sequence to be retained, a match of at least six nucleotides was required to both a V gene segment and a J gene segment. A rearrangement was called productive if the CDR3 had no stop codons and remained in frame with V and J, and every other rearrangement was called non-productive. Following IMGT convention, CDR3 was defined as the stretch from the second conserved V-encoded cysteine to the conserved J-encoded phenylalanine. The earlier analysis of 587 of the donors excluded sequences that lacked an unambiguous match to a single V gene segment. In an earlier analysis of some 590 of the donors, a V segment was called functional when productive rearrangements were above 56.7%, and segregating when the standard deviation between donors exceeded 5%. A statistical classification framework was built for diagnosing cytomegalovirus status from the catalog of TCR beta chain sequences. V and J gene assignment, in a later analysis, came from comparing TCR nucleotide sequences with IMGT/GENE-DB human TR gene sequences. The TCRdist pipeline was used in a later analysis to assign CDR3 sequences and most-parsimonious VDJ recombination scenarios. In a later analysis, every TCR beta chain was defined by the combination of its CDR3 amino acid sequence and its V-gene family, and reads without a unique V-gene family were dropped. In a later analysis, nearly 600 highly shared, low-generation-probability nucleotide sequences were removed to address suspected cross-contamination and a sequencing artifact. A later analysis calculated a clonal expansion index for each public chain from normalized within-repertoire ranks of inferred template counts. In a later analysis, generation probabilities were computed with a VDJ recombination model fitted to out-of-frame rearrangements, and the resulting probabilities were checked against IGoR. In a later analysis, TCR-TCR, TCR-HLA and TCR-CMV co-occurrence was scored with hypergeometric tests, and a repertoire-size bias correction was applied to TCR pairs. To estimate false discovery rates, a later analysis permuted the HLA or CMV assignments 20 times. In a later analysis, co-occurring TCRs were grouped with DBSCAN, and TCRdist sequence similarity was added when clustering was performed within HLA-allele-positive subsets. Repertoires with fewer than 30,000 or more than 120,000 public chains were left out of co-occurrence clustering, as were several repertoires with anomalous nucleotide sharing. In TCRdb, the immuneACCESS table is reduced to in-frame sequences with V and J assigned. These tables do not hold every clone; where another copy was compared, an unresolved V gene accounts for under half, and the others remain unexplained. The V and J calls and clone size come from that table; D and trimming were worked out from the DNA. The sample table records about 130,000 clones; around 80% of these occur just once. The ten top clones hold 6.5% of the sample.

This clone was picked up a small number of times. Its antigen remains undetermined. No base-level quality is on record; no much larger clone is a single base apart. The cohort comprised 670 or so healthy bone marrow donors. Cohort members were all nominally healthy when sampled, although unrecorded immune exposures were likely present. The donor tested CMV seropositive and was one of the 289 seropositive cohort members. A peripheral blood sample was provided by each donor, and peripheral blood mononuclear cells were used for TCR beta sequencing. The Qiagen DNeasy Blood Extraction Kit was used to extract genomic DNA from the blood cell samples. The sequenced sample consisted of PBMCs. This sequence was found in a man aged 40-49 years in good health and CMV-seropositive.

This receptor has the CDR3 CASSYGGVRGYTF. The DNA sequence is TGTGCCAGCAGTTACGGGGGGGTTCGTGGCTACACCTTC. This chain is built from TRBV6-5 and TRBJ1-2; TRBD1 is a weak D gene call, 5 bases matching. There are 13 amino acids in the CDR3, from cysteine to phenylalanine inclusive. CDR3 DNA only is kept here, 39 bases in frame from base 1. The V and J ends are trimmed by 2 bases and 7 bases, leaving 11 bases between them. CDR1 is given as MNHEY and CDR2 as SVGAGI, both from the germline V gene.